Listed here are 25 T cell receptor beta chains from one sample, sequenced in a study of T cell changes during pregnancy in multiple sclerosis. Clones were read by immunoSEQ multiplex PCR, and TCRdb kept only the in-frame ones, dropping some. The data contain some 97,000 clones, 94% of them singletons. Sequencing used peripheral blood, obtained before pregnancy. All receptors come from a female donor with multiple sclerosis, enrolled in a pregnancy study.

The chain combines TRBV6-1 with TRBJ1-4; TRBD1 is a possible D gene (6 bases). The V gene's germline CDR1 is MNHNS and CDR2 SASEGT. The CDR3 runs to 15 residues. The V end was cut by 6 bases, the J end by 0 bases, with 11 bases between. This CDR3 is CASRKGTTTNEKLFF. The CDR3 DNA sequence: TGTGCCAGCAGGAAGGGGACAACAACTAATGAAAAACTGTTTTTT.

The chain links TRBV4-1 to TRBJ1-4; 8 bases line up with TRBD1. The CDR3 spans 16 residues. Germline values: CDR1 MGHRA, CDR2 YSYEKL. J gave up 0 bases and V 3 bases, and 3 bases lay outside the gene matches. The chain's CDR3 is CASSHQDRATNEKLFF. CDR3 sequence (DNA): TGCGCCAGCAGCCACCAGGACAGGGCAACTAATGAAAAACTGTTTTTT.

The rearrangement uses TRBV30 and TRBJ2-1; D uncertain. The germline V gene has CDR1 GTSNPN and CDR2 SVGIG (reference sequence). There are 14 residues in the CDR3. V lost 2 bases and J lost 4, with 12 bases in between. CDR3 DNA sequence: TGTGCCTGGAGTCCTCCGAACTCGTACAATGAGCAGTTCTTC. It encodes CAWSPPNSYNEQFF.

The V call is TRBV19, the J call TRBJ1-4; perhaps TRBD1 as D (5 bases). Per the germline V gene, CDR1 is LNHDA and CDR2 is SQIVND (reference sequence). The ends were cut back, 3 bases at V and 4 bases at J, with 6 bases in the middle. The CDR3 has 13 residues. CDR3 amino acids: CASSMQGNEKLFF. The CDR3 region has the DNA TGTGCCAGTAGTATGCAGGGTAATGAAAAACTGTTTTTT.

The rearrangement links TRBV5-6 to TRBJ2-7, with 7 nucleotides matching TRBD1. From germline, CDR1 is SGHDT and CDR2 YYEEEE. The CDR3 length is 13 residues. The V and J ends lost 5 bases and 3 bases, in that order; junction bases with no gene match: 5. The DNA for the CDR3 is TGTGCCAGCAGTTTCGGGACAGTCTACGAGCAGTACTTC. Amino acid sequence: CASSFGTVYEQYF.

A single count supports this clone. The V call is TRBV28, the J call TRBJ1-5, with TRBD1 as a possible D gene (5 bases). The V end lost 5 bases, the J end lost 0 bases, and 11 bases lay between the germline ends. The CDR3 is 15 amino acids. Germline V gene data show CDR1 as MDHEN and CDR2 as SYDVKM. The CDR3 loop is CASSRGGGSNQPQHF. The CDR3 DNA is TGTGCCAGCAGTCGGGGGGGTGGTAGCAATCAGCCCCAGCATTTT.

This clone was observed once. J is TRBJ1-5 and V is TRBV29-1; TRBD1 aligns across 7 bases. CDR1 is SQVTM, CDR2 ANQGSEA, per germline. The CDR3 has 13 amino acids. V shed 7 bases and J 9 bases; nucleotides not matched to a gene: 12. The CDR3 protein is CSARDSPLGPQHF. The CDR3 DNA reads TGCAGCGCTCGGGACAGCCCTTTAGGGCCCCAGCATTTT.

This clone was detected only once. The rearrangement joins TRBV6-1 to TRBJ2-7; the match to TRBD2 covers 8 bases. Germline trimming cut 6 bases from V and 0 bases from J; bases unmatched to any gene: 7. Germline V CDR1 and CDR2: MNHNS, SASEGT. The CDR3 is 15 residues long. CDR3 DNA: TGTGCCAGCAGGGGAGCGGGAGTACTCTCCTACGAGCAGTACTTC. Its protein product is CASRGAGVLSYEQYF.

DNA of the CDR3: TGTGCCATCAGTGAGTCGACTAGTCGGGGGAAGGAGACCCAGTACTTC. It specifies CAISESTSRGKETQYF. The rearrangement joins TRBV10-3 to TRBJ2-5; perhaps TRBD2 as D (6 bases). With 0 bases removed from V and 5 bases from J, the gap between germline ends came to 16 bases. Germline V CDR1 and CDR2: ENHRY, SYGVKD. CDR3 length: 16 residues.

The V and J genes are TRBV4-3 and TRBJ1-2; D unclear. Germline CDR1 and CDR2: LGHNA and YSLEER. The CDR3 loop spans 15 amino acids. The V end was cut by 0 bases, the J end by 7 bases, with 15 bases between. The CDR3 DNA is TGCGCCAGCAGCCAAGAATTCCTGGAGCTAGGTGGCTACACCTTC. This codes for CASSQEFLELGGYTF.

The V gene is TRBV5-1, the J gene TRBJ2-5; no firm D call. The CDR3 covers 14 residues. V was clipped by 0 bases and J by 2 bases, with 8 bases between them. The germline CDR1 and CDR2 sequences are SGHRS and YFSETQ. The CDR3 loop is CASSLAGVQETQYF. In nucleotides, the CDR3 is TGCGCCAGCAGCTTGGCGGGTGTTCAAGAGACCCAGTACTTC.

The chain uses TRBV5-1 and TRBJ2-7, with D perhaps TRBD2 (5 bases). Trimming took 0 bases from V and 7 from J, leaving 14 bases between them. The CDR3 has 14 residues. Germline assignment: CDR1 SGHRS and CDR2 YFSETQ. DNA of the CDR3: TGCGCCAGCAGCTTGGCGAGAGGCCCGGGGGAGCAGTACTTC. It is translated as CASSLARGPGEQYF.

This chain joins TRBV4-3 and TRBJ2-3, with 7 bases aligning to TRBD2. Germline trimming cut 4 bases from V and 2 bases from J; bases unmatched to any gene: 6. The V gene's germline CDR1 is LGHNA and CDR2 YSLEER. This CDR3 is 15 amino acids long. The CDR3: CASSLGGISTDTQYF. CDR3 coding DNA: TGCGCCAGCAGCCTGGGAGGGATTTCCACAGATACGCAGTATTTT.

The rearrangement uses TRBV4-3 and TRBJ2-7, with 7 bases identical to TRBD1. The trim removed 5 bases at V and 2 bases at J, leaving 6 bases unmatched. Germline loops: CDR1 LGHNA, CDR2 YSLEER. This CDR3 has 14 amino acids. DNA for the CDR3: TGCGCCAGCAGCTCCAACAGGGGAGCCTACGAGCAGTACTTC. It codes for CASSSNRGAYEQYF.

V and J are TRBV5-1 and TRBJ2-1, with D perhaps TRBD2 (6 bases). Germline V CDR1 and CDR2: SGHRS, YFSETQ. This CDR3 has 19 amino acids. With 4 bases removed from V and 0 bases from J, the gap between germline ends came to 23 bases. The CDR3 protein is CASSPRASAMRGSYNEQFF. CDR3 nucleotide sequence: TGCGCCAGCAGCCCCCGCGCTAGCGCGATGAGGGGCTCCTACAATGAGCAGTTCTTC.

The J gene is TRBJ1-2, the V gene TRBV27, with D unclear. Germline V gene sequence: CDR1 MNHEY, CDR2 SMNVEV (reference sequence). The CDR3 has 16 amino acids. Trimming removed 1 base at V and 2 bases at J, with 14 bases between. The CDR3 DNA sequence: TGTGCCAGCAGTTTATACGCGGCTGGTAACAACTATGGCTACACCTTC. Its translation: CASSLYAAGNNYGYTF.

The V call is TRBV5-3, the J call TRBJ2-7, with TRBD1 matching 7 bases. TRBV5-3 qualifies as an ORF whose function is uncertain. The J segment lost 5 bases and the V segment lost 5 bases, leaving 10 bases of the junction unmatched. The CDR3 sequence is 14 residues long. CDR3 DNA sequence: TGTGCCAGAAGTGCCGGGACAGAGCGGAACGAGCAGTACTTC. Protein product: CARSAGTERNEQYF.

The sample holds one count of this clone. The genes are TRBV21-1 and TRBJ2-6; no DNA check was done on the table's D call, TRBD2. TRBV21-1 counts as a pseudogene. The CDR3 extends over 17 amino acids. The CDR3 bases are TGTGCCAGCAGCAAGGATGCGGGGAGCTCTGGGGCCAACGTCCTGACTTTC. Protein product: CASSKDAGSSGANVLTF.

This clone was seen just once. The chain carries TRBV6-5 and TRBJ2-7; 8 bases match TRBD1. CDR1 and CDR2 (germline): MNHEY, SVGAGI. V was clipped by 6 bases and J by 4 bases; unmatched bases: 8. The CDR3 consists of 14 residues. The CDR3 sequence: CASSTQGAGYEQYF. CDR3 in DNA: TGTGCCAGCAGCACGCAGGGGGCTGGTTACGAGCAGTACTTC.

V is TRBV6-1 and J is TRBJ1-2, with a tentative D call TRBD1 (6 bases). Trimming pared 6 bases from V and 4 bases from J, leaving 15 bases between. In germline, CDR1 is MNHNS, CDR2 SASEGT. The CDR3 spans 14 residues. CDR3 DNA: TGTGCCAGCAGGGCCTCGACAGGCCTCTATGGCTACACCTTC. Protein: CASRASTGLYGYTF.

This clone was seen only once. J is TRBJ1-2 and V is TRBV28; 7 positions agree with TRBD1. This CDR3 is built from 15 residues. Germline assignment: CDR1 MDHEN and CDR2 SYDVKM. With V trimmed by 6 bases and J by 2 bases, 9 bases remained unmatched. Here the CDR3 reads CASRDPRGANYGYTF. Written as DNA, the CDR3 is TGTGCCAGCAGGGACCCCAGGGGGGCAAACTATGGCTACACCTTC.

CDR3 in amino acids: CASSLSGRYYGYTF. The DNA of the CDR3 is TGTGCCAGCAGTTTATCTGGGCGCTACTATGGCTACACCTTC. The rearrangement joins TRBV27 to TRBJ1-2; no firm D call. This CDR3 region has 14 residues. V lost 0 bases and J 3 bases, leaving 8 bases between the germline ends. In germline, CDR1 is MNHEY, CDR2 SMNVEV (reference sequence).

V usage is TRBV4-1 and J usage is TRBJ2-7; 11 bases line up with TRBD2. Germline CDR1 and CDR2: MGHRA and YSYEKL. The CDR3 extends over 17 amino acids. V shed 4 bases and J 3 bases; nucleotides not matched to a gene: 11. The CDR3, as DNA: TGCGCCAGCAGCCCCCATGGGGCTAGCGGGAGGTACTACGAGCAGTACTTC. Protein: CASSPHGASGRYYEQYF.

The CDR3 protein is CASSLAGGLLIYEQYF. The CDR3 DNA sequence: TGTGCCAGCAGCTTGGCCGGGGGGCTCTTGATTTACGAGCAGTACTTC. The rearrangement uses TRBV5-6 and TRBJ2-7; TRBD2 might be the D (7 bases). V gave up 0 bases and J gave up 4 bases, with 17 bases separating them. Germline V gene data show CDR1 as SGHDT and CDR2 as YYEEEE. The CDR3 is made up of 16 amino acids.

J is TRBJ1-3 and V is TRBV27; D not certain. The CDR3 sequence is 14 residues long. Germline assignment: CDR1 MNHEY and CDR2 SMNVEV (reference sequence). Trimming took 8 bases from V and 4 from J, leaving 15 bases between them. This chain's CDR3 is CASGIGGVGNTIYF. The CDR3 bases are TGTGCCAGCGGAATAGGAGGAGTCGGAAACACCATATATTTT.